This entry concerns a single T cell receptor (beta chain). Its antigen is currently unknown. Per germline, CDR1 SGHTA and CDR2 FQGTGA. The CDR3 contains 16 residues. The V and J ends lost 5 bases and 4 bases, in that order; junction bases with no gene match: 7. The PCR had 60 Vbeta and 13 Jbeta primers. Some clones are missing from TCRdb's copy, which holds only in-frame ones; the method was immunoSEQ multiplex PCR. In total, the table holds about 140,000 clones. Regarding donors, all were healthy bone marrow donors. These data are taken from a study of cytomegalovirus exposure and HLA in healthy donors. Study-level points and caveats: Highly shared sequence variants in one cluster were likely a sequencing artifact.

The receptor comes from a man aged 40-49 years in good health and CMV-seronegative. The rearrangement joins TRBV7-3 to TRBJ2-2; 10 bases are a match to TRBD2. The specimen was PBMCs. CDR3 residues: CASSQTSGSFTGELFF. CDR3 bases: TGTGCCAGCAGCCAGACTAGCGGGTCCTTCACCGGGGAGCTGTTTTTT.